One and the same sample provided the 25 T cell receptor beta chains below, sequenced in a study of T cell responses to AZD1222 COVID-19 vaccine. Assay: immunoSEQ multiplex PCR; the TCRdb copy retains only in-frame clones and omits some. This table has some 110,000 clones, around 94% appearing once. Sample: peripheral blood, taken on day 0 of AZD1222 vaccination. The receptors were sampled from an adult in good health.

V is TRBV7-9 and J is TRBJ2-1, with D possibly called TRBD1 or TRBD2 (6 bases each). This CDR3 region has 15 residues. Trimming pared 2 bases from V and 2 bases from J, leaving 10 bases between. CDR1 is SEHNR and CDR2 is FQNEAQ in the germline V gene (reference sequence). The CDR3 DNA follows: TGTGCCAGCAGCTTAAGGGGGACTCCCTACAATGAGCAGTTCTTC. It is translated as CASSLRGTPYNEQFF.

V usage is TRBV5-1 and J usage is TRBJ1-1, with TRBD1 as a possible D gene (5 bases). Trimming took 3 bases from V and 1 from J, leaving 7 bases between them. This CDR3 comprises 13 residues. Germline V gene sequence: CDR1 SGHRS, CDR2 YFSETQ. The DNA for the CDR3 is TGCGCCAGCAGCTGGGGCCCGAACACTGAAGCTTTCTTT. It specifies CASSWGPNTEAFF.

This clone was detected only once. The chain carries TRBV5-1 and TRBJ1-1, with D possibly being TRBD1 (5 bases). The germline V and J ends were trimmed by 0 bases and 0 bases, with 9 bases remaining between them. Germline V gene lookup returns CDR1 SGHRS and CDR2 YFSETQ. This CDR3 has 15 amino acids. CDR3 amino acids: CASSLGQLMNTEAFF. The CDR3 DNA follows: TGCGCCAGCAGCTTGGGACAGCTCATGAACACTGAAGCTTTCTTT.

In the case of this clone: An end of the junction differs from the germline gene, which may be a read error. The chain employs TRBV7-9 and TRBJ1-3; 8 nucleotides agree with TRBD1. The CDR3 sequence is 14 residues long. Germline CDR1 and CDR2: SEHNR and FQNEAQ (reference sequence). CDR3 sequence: CASSPRTGWVAFLF. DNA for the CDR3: TGTGCCAGCAGCCCCAGGACAGGGTGGGTGGCCTTTCTCTTT.

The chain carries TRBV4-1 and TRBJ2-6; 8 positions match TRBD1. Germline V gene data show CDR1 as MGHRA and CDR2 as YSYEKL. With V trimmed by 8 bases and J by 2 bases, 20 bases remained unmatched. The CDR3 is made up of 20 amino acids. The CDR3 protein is CASGLLRLQGGSAGANVLTF. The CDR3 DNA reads TGCGCCAGCGGACTGTTACGGTTACAGGGGGGATCGGCTGGGGCCAACGTCCTGACTTTC.

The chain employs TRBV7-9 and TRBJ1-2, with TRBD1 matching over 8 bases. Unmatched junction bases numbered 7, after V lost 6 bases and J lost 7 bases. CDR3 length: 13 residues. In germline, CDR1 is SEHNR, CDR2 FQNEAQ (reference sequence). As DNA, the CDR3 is TGTGCCAGCAGGCCCCCAGGGGGCGTTGGCTACACCTTC. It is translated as CASRPPGGVGYTF.

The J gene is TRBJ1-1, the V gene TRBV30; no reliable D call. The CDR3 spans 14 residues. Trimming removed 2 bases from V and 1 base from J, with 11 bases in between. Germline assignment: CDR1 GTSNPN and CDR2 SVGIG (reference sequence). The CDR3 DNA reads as TGTGCCTGGAGTATCCTTCGGGGGAACACTGAAGCTTTCTTT. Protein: CAWSILRGNTEAFF.

Here the CDR3 DNA reads TGTGCCAGCCGACAGGGTGGCGAAAAACTGTTTTTT. Its translation: CASRQGGEKLFF. The chain combines TRBV2 with TRBJ1-4; TRBD1 matches 7 bases. CDR3 size: 12 residues. In germline, CDR1 is SNHLY, CDR2 FYNNEI. V shed 8 bases, J shed 8 bases, and the junction held 5 bases outside the gene matches.

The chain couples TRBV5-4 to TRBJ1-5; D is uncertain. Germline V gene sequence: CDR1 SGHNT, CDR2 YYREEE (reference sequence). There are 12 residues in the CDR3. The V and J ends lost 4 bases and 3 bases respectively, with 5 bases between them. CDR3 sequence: CASSEDNQPQHF. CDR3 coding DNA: TGTGCCAGCAGCGAGGACAATCAGCCCCAGCATTTT.

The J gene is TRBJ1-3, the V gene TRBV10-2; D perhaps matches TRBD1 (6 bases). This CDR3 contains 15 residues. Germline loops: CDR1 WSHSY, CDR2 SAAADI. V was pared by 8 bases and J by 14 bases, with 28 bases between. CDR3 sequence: CASLPSPGTPFQLYF. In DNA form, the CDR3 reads TGCGCCAGCCTCCCATCGCCCGGGACACCTTTTCAACTATATTTT.

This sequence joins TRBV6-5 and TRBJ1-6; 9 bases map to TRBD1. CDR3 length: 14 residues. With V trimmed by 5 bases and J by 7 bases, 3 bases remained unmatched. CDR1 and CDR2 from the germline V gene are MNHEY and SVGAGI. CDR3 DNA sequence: TGTGCCAGCAGTCGGACAGGGGTGAATTCACCCCTCCACTTT. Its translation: CASSRTGVNSPLHF.

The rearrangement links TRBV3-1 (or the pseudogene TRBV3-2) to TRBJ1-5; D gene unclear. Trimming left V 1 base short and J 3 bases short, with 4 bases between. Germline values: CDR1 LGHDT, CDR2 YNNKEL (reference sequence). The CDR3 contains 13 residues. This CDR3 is CASSQGANQPQHF. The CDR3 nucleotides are TGTGCCAGCAGCCAAGGAGCCAATCAGCCCCAGCATTTT.

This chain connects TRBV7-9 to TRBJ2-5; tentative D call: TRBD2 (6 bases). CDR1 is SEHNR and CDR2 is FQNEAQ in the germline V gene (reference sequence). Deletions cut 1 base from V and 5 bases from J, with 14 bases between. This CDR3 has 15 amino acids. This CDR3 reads CASSLGEAPWETQYF. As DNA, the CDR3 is TGTGCCAGCAGCTTAGGGGAGGCTCCGTGGGAGACCCAGTACTTC.

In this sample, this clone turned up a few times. Here the CDR3 reads CASTLFSRNSPLHF. CDR3 nucleotide sequence: TGTGCCAGCACCCTCTTCTCGCGGAATTCACCCCTCCACTTT. This sequence joins TRBV6-5 and TRBJ1-6; no clear D. CDR1 and CDR2 from the germline V gene are MNHEY and SVGAGI. Trimming cost V 7 bases and J 7 bases, with 14 bases left between them. This CDR3 contains 14 residues.

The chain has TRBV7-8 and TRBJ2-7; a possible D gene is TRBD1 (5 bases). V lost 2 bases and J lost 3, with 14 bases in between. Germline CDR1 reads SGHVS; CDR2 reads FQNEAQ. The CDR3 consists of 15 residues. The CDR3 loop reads CASSLSAGLNYEQYF. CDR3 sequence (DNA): TGTGCCAGCAGCTTATCAGCAGGGTTGAACTACGAGCAGTACTTC. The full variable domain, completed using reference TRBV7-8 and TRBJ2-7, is GAGVSQSPRYKVAKRGQDVALRCDPISGHVSLFWYQQALGQGPEFLTYFQNEAQLDKSGLPSDRFFAERPEGSVSTLKIQRTQQEDSAVYLCASSLSAGLNYEQYFGPGTRLTVT.

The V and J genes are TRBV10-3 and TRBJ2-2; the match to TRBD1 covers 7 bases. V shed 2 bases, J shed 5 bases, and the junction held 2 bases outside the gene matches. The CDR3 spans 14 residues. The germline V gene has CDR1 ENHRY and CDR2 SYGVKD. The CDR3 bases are TGTGCCATCAGTGAGGACAGGGATACCGGGGAGCTGTTTTTT. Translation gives CAISEDRDTGELFF.

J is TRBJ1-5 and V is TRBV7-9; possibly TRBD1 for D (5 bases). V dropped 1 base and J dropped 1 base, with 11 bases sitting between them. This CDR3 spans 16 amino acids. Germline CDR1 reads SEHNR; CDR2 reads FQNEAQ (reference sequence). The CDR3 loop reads CASSLGRGLSNQPQHF. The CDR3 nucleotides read TGTGCCAGCAGCTTAGGCCGGGGACTGAGCAATCAGCCCCAGCATTTT.

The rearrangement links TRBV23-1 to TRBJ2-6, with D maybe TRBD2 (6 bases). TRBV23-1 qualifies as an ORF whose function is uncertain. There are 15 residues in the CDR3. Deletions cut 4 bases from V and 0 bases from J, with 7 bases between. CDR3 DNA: TGCGCCAGCAGTCCGGGAGACTCTGGGGCCAACGTCCTGACTTTC. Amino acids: CASSPGDSGANVLTF.

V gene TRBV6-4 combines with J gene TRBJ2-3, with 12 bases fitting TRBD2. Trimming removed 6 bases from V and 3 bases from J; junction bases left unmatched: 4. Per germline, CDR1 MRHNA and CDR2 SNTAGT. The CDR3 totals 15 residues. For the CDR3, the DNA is TGTGCCAGCAGCCAGACTAGCGGGGGAACAGATACGCAGTATTTT. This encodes CASSQTSGGTDTQYF.

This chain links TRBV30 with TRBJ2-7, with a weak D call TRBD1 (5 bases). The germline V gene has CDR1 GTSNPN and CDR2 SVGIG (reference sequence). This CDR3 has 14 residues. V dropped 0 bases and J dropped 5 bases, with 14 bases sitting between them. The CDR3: CAWSVGAGSNEQYF. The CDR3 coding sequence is TGTGCCTGGAGTGTAGGGGCAGGCAGCAACGAGCAGTACTTC.

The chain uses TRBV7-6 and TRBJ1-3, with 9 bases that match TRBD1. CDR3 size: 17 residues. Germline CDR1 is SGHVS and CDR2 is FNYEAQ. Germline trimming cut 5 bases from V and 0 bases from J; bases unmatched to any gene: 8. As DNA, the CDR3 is TGTGCCAGCAGCCCTGTCCCGGGACAGGGCTCTGGAAACACCATATATTTT. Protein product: CASSPVPGQGSGNTIYF.

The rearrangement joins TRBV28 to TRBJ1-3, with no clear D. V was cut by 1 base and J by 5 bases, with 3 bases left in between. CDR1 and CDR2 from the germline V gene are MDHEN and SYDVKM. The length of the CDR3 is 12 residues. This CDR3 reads CASSLSRNTIYF. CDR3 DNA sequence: TGTGCCAGCAGTTTATCTAGAAACACCATATATTTT.

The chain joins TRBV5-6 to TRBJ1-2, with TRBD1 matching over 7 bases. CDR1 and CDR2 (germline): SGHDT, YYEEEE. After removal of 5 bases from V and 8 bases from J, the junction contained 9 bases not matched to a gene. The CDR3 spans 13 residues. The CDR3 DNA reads TGTGCCAGCAGTTTCGGGACAGCTCCCGGCTACACCTTC. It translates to CASSFGTAPGYTF.

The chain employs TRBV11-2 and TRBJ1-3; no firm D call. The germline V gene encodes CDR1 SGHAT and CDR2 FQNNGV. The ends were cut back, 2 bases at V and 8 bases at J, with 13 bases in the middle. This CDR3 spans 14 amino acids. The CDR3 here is CASSLPGPWDTIYF. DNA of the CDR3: TGTGCCAGCAGCTTACCCGGTCCGTGGGACACCATATATTTT.

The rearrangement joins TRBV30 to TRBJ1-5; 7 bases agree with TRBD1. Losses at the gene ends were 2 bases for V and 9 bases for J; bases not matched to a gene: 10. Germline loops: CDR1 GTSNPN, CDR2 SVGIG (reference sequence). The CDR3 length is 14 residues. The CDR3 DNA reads TGTGCCTGGAGTTCATCCCCGACAGGGTTGCCCCAGCATTTT. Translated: CAWSSSPTGLPQHF.